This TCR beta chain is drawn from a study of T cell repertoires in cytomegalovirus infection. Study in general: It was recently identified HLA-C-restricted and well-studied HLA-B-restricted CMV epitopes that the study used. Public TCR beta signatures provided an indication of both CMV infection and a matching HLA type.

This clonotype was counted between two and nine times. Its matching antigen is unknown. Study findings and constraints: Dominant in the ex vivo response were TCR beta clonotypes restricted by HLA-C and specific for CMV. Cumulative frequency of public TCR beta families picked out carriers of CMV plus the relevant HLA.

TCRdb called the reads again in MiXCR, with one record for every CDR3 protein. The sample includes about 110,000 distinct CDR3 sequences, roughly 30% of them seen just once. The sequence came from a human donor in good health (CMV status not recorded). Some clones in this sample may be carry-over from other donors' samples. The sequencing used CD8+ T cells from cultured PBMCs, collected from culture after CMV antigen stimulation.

Here the CDR3 reads CASGKGEQFF. CDR3 nucleotides: TGTGCCAGCGGGAAAGGGGAGCAGTTCTTC. The chain combines TRBV7-9 with TRBJ2-1; D gene unclear. Germline V gene lookup returns CDR1 SEHNR and CDR2 FQNEAQ (reference sequence). CDR3 length equals 10 residues. The V and J ends lost 8 bases and 10 bases respectively, with 9 bases between them.